This paragraph covers one T cell receptor beta chain sequence. V gave up 8 bases and J gave up 6 bases, with 13 bases separating them. This CDR3 comprises 13 residues. Germline CDR1 and CDR2: SGHNT and YENEEA. This specimen belongs to a study of cytomegalovirus exposure and HLA in healthy donors. TCRdb keeps only in-frame clones here, not all; method: immunoSEQ multiplex PCR. This sample has about 83,000 clones; around 96% occur once, and the top ten carry about 1.3%. The sequence came from a woman under 30 in good health and CMV-seronegative. What was sequenced was PBMCs. The chain joins TRBV11-3 to TRBJ2-2; D is possibly TRBD2 (5 bases). CDR3: CASGPGKPGELFF. In DNA, the CDR3 is TGTGCCAGCGGTCCCGGGAAACCCGGGGAGCTGTTTTTT.